What follows describes a single TCR beta chain. The antigen is unknown. The data are from a study of beta chain features in type 1 diabetes. Study in general: Examination covered under 110 million sorted cells spanning all samples. Study-wide points: PCR might favor shorter templates, equally in patients and controls. Among all four CD4+ subsets, Type 1 diabetes patients had TCRB CDR3s that were moderately but significantly shorter.

The CDR3 has 15 amino acids. J lost 8 bases, V lost 4 bases, and 11 bases had no gene match. Per germline, CDR1 SQVTM and CDR2 ANQGSEA. Every bit of the isolated RNA underwent reverse transcription, so sequencing read expressed TCRB transcripts. The data were produced by immunoSEQ multiplex PCR, yet TCRdb's version contains in-frame clones alone and is incomplete. This sample has more than 300,000 clones, with around 9% found just once. This TCR derives from a man aged 25 to 40 with type 1 diabetes. The V gene is TRBV29-1, the J gene TRBJ1-4; 9 nucleotides agree with TRBD1. Sequencing was carried out using central memory CD4+ T cells from blood. The CDR3 DNA is TGCAGCGTTGCACCTGGGACAGGGCCCGGAGAAAAACTGTTTTTT. It specifies CSVAPGTGPGEKLFF. The full variable domain, completed using reference TRBV29-1 and TRBJ1-4, is SAVISQKPSRDICQRGTSLTIQCQVDSQVTMMFWYRQQPGQSLTLIATANQGSEATYESGFVIDKFPISRPNLTFSTLTVSNMSPEDSSIYLCSVAPGTGPGEKLFFGSGTQLSVL.